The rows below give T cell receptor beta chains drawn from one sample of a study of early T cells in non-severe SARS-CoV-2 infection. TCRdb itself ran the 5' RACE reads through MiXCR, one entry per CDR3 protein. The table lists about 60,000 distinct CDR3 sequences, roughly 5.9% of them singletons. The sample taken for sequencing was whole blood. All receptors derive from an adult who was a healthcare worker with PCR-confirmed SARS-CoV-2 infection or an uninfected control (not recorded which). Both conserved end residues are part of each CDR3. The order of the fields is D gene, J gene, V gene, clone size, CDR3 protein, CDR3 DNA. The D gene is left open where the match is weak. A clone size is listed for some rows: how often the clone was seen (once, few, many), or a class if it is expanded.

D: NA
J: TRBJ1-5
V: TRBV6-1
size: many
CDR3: CASIVTQGFQPQHF
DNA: TGTGCCAGCATTGTCACTCAGGGATTTCAGCCCCAGCATTTT

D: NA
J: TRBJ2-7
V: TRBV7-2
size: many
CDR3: CASSLRWGSEQYF
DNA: TGTGCCAGCAGCTTACGGTGGGGGAGCGAGCAGTACTTC

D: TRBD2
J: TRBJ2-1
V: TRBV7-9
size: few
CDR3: CASSLTLAGANEQFF
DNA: TGTGCCAGCAGCTTGACCCTAGCGGGAGCCAATGAGCAGTTCTTC

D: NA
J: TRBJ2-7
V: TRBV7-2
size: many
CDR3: CASSSQRGAQEQYF
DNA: TGTGCCAGCAGCTCTCAAAGGGGGGCCCAAGAGCAGTACTTC

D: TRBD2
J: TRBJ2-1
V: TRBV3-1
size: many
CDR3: CASSQVAGGANEQFF
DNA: TGTGCCAGCAGCCAAGTGGCGGGAGGGGCTAATGAGCAGTTCTTC

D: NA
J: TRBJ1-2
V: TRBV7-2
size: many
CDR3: CASSLAWRESYGYTF
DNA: TGTGCCAGCAGCTTAGCGTGGAGGGAAAGCTATGGCTACACCTTC

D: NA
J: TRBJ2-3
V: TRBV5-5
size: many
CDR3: CASSLKWTTDTQYF
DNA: TGTGCCAGCAGCTTGAAATGGACCACAGATACGCAGTATTTT

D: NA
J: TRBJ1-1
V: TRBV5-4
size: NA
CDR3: CASSLLEPNTEAFF
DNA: TGTGCCAGCAGCTTGCTGGAGCCGAACACTGAAGCTTTCTTT

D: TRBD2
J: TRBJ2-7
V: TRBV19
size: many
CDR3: CASSPRRGSSYEQYF
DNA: TGTGCCAGTAGCCCAAGGCGGGGGAGCTCCTACGAGCAGTACTTC

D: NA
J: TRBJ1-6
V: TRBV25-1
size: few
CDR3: CASLYGSPLHF
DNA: TGTGCCAGCCTTTATGGTTCACCCCTCCACTTT

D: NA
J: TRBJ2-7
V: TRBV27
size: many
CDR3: CASSRLLAGGFYEQYF
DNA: TGTGCCAGCAGTCGTCTCCTAGCAGGAGGTTTCTACGAGCAGTACTTC

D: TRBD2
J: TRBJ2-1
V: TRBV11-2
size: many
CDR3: CASSSSGASYNEQFF
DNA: TGTGCCAGCAGCTCTAGCGGGGCTTCCTACAATGAGCAGTTCTTC

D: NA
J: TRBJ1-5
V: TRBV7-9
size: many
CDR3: CASSHTLSGAGQPQHF
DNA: TGTGCCAGCAGCCATACCCTATCGGGGGCTGGACAGCCCCAGCATTTT

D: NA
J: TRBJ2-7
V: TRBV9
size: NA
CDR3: CASSVEGTLTYEQYF
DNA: TGTGCCAGCAGCGTAGAAGGGACCCTCACCTACGAGCAGTACTTC

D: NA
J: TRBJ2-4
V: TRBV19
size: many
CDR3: CASSILIWGAKNIQYF
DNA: TGTGCCAGTAGTATTTTGATTTGGGGGGCCAAAAACATTCAGTACTTC

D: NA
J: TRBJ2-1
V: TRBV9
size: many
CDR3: CASSVATRGSGSYNEQFF
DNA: TGTGCCAGCAGCGTAGCAACAAGGGGGAGCGGGTCCTACAATGAGCAGTTCTTC

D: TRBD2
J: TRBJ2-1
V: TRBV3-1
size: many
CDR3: CASRLTSGRSYYNEQFF
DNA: TGTGCCAGCAGGTTGACTAGCGGGAGGTCCTACTACAATGAGCAGTTCTTC

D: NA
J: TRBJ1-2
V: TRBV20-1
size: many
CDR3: CSAGDTGDYGYTF
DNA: TGCAGTGCTGGGGACACCGGGGACTATGGCTACACCTTC

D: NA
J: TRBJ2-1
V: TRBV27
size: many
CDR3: CASTSRNSVGVRNEQFF
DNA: TGTGCCAGCACCTCCCGGAATAGCGTGGGGGTGAGGAATGAGCAGTTCTTC

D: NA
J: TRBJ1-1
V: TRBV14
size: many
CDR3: CASSAGQRTEAFF
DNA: TGTGCCAGCAGCGCGGGACAACGCACTGAAGCTTTCTTT

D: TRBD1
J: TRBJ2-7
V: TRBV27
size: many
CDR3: CASSPGTGGGEQYF
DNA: TGTGCCAGCAGTCCCGGGACAGGGGGTGGGGAGCAGTACTTC

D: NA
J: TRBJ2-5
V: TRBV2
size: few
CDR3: CASSLQTQYF
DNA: TGTGCCAGCAGTTTGCAGACCCAGTACTTC

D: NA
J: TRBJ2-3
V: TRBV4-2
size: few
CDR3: CASSQGGVGARVRDTQYF
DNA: TGTGCCAGCAGCCAAGGCGGGGTGGGGGCAAGGGTGCGAGATACGCAGTATTTT

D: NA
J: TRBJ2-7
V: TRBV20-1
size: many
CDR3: CSASDSRSSYEQYF
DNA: TGCAGTGCTAGTGACTCCAGGAGCTCCTACGAGCAGTACTTC

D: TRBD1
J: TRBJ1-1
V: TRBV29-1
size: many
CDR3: CSVSHTGDTEAFF
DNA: TGCAGCGTTTCGCATACAGGGGATACTGAAGCTTTCTTT

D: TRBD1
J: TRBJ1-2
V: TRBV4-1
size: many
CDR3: CASSRSIVRGLGSGYTF
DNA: TGCGCCAGCAGCCGATCAATAGTCAGGGGGCTCGGAAGTGGCTACACCTTC

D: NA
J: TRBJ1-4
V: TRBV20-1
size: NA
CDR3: CSAREYRADEKLFF
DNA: TGCAGTGCTAGAGAGTACAGGGCCGACGAAAAACTGTTTTTT

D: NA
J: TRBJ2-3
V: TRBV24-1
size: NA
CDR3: CATRGFSTDTQYF
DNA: TGTGCCACCCGGGGGTTCAGCACAGATACGCAGTATTTT

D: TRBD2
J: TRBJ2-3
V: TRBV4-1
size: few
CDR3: CASNPSGGRTDTQYF
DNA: TGCGCCAGCAACCCTAGCGGGGGACGCACAGATACGCAGTATTTT

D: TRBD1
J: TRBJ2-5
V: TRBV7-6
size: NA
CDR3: CASSLDKGAMETQYF
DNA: TGTGCCAGCAGCTTAGATAAGGGGGCGATGGAGACCCAGTACTTC

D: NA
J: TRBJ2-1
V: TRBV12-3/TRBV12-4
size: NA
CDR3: CASSRGNSDFYNEQFF
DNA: TGTGCCAGCAGCCGGGGGAACAGCGACTTTTACAATGAGCAGTTCTTC

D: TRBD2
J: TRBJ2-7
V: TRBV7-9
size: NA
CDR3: CASTNSGRAENEQYF
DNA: TGTGCCAGCACCAATAGCGGGAGGGCCGAGAACGAGCAGTACTTC

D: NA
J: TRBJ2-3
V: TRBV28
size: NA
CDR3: CASSLQADTQYF
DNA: TGTGCCAGCAGTTTGCAGGCAGATACGCAGTATTTT

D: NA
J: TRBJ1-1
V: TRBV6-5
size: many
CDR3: CASTRPGVNTEAFF
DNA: TGTGCCAGCACCCGACCGGGGGTTAACACTGAAGCTTTCTTT

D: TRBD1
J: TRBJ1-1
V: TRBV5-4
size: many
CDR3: CASSSGQRVEAFF
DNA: TGTGCCAGCAGCTCGGGACAGAGAGTTGAAGCTTTCTTT

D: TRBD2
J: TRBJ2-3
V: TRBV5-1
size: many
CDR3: CASSRGGGTTFTDTQYF
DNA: TGCGCCAGCAGCCGAGGCGGGGGGACGACATTCACAGATACGCAGTATTTT